The subject of this entry is one T cell receptor beta chain. The antigen remains undetermined. This sample is drawn from a study of OX40 agonist ivuxolimab in advanced cancers. Study as a whole: Patients took ivuxolimab, an agonistic anti-OX40 (CD134) antibody.

V was clipped by 0 bases and J by 0 bases, with 10 bases between them. This CDR3 spans 15 amino acids. Germline CDR1 and CDR2: SGHNT and YYREEE (reference sequence). Sequenced by immunoSEQ multiplex PCR; TCRdb stores in-frame clones only, minus some. This sample carries more than 65,000 clones, approximately 90% of them seen once, and the ten largest clones take approximately 0.38%. Regarding the study as a whole: Some nonresponders also had low normalized T-cell clonal expansion.

The material sequenced was CD4+ or CD8+ T cells sorted from blood, taken in a trial of the OX40 agonist ivuxolimab. V gene TRBV5-4 combines with J gene TRBJ2-7; D uncertain. The receptor comes from an adult with an advanced solid tumor such as melanoma, head and neck, liver or kidney cancer. CDR3 nucleotides: TGTGCCAGCAGCTTGGCCAGCACGAGCTCCTACGAGCAGTACTTC. Its translation: CASSLASTSSYEQYF.